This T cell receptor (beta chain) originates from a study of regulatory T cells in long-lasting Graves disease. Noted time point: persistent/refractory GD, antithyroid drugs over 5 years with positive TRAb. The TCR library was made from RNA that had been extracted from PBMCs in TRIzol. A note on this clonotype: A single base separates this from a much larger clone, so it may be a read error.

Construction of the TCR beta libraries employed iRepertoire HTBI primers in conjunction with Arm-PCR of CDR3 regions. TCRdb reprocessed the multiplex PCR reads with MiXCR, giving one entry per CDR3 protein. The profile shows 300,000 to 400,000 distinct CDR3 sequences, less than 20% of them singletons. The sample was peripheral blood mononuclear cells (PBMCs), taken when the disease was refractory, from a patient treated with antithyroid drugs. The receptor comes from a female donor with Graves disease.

The CDR3, as DNA: TGTGCCAGCAGCACAGCTAGCGGGGGGTATCCTCGCGAGCAGTACTTC. Amino acids: CASSTASGGYPREQYF. The chain couples TRBV11-2 to TRBJ2-7, with 11 nucleotides matching TRBD2. The CDR3 runs to 16 residues. CDR1 and CDR2 (germline): SGHAT, FQNNGV. The J segment lost 6 bases and the V segment lost 5 bases, leaving 12 bases of the junction unmatched.